A selection of T cell receptor beta chains follows, all from one sample in a study of cytomegalovirus exposure and HLA in healthy donors. Assay used: immunoSEQ multiplex PCR; TCRdb lists only in-frame clones, some missing. The profile shows fewer than 200,000 clones, approximately 80% of them singletons. The sequencing sample was made of PBMCs. Every receptor here comes from a man aged 55 to 70 in good health and CMV-seronegative. Both conserved end residues are part of each CDR3. Fields, in order: D gene, J gene, V gene, clone size, CDR3 protein, CDR3 DNA. A D gene is named only where the DNA matches it firmly. Some rows have no size entry. The others give once, few or many, or a class for an expanded clone.

D gene: NA; J gene: TRBJ1-1; V gene: TRBV6-1; clone size: once; CDR3 protein: CASSEWGREKGTEAFF; CDR3 DNA: TGTGCCAGCAGTGAATGGGGGAGGGAGAAAGGCACTGAAGCTTTCTTT
D gene: NA; J gene: TRBJ1-5; V gene: TRBV6-5; clone size: few; CDR3 protein: CASSGREDQPQHF; CDR3 DNA: TGTGCCAGCAGCGGCAGGGAGGATCAGCCCCAGCATTTT
D gene: TRBD2; J gene: TRBJ2-2; V gene: TRBV6-6; clone size: NA; CDR3 protein: CASSYEGTTNTGELFF; CDR3 DNA: TGTGCCAGCAGTTACGAGGGGACTACGAACACCGGGGAGCTGTTTTTT
D gene: NA; J gene: TRBJ2-7; V gene: TRBV10-3; clone size: NA; CDR3 protein: CAISEGGYTEQYF; CDR3 DNA: TGTGCCATCAGTGAGGGGGGGTATACCGAGCAGTACTTC
D gene: TRBD1; J gene: TRBJ1-2; V gene: TRBV5-6; clone size: NA; CDR3 protein: CASNPTGPYGYPF; CDR3 DNA: TGTGCCAGCAACCCGACAGGGCCCTATGGCTACCCCTTC
D gene: TRBD2; J gene: TRBJ2-1; V gene: TRBV12-5; clone size: once; CDR3 protein: CASGSSGAYNEQFF; CDR3 DNA: TGTGCTAGTGGTTCTAGCGGGGCCTACAATGAGCAGTTCTTC
D gene: TRBD1; J gene: TRBJ2-7; V gene: TRBV14; clone size: NA; CDR3 protein: CASSAHQGARQYF; CDR3 DNA: TGTGCCAGCAGCGCACACCAGGGGGCTAGGCAGTACTTC
D gene: TRBD2; J gene: TRBJ2-3; V gene: TRBV13; clone size: NA; CDR3 protein: CASSSPTGLAGDQSTDTQYF; CDR3 DNA: TGTGCCAGCAGCTCCCCTACGGGACTAGCGGGAGATCAAAGCACAGATACGCAGTATTTT
D gene: NA; J gene: TRBJ1-5; V gene: TRBV19; clone size: NA; CDR3 protein: CASSRALGESQPQHF; CDR3 DNA: TGTGCCAGTTCCCGGGCCCTAGGGGAAAGTCAGCCCCAGCATTTT
D gene: NA; J gene: TRBJ1-2; V gene: TRBV11-2; clone size: NA; CDR3 protein: CASSLWAGYGYTF; CDR3 DNA: TGTGCCAGCAGCTTATGGGCAGGCTATGGCTACACCTTC
D gene: TRBD2; J gene: TRBJ2-7; V gene: TRBV19; clone size: NA; CDR3 protein: CATGTSGRAGQYF; CDR3 DNA: TGTGCCACCGGGACTAGCGGGAGGGCAGGGCAGTACTTC
D gene: NA; J gene: TRBJ2-1; V gene: TRBV10-3; clone size: NA; CDR3 protein: CAIRGSAGDEQFF; CDR3 DNA: TGTGCCATCAGAGGGAGCGCTGGGGATGAGCAGTTCTTC
D gene: NA; J gene: TRBJ1-1; V gene: TRBV6-5; clone size: NA; CDR3 protein: CASQSMVNTEAFF; CDR3 DNA: TGTGCCAGCCAGTCGATGGTGAACACTGAAGCTTTCTTT
D gene: NA; J gene: TRBJ1-5; V gene: TRBV4-2; clone size: NA; CDR3 protein: CASSQDGSDQPQHF; CDR3 DNA: TGTGCCAGCAGCCAAGATGGGAGTGATCAGCCCCAGCATTTT
D gene: TRBD1; J gene: TRBJ1-1; V gene: TRBV27; clone size: few; CDR3 protein: CASSLSRDRAPEAFF; CDR3 DNA: TGTGCCAGCAGTTTATCGAGAGACAGGGCCCCTGAAGCTTTCTTT
D gene: NA; J gene: TRBJ1-4; V gene: TRBV7-2; clone size: few; CDR3 protein: CASSLKGFNEKLFF; CDR3 DNA: TGTGCCAGCAGCTTAAAGGGGTTTAATGAAAAACTGTTTTTT
D gene: TRBD1; J gene: TRBJ2-6; V gene: TRBV5-1; clone size: NA; CDR3 protein: CASSSPGQERISGANVLTF; CDR3 DNA: TGCGCCAGCAGCTCCCCTGGACAGGAAAGAATCTCTGGGGCCAACGTCCTGACTTTC
D gene: TRBD2; J gene: TRBJ2-2; V gene: TRBV4-3; clone size: NA; CDR3 protein: CASSQDPSGTGELFF; CDR3 DNA: TGCGCCAGCAGCCAAGACCCTAGCGGCACCGGGGAGCTGTTTTTT
D gene: TRBD1; J gene: TRBJ1-5; V gene: TRBV30; clone size: NA; CDR3 protein: CAWGGTGSNQPQHF; CDR3 DNA: TGTGCCTGGGGCGGGACAGGGAGCAATCAGCCCCAGCATTTT
D gene: NA; J gene: TRBJ2-2; V gene: TRBV28; clone size: NA; CDR3 protein: CASSLSPGELFF; CDR3 DNA: TGTGCCAGCAGTTTATCTCCCGGGGAGCTGTTTTTT
D gene: NA; J gene: TRBJ2-7; V gene: TRBV29-1; clone size: NA; CDR3 protein: CSVCTAGGEQYF; CDR3 DNA: TGCAGCGTTTGTACGGCAGGTGGCGAGCAGTACTTC
D gene: NA; J gene: TRBJ1-4; V gene: TRBV30; clone size: NA; CDR3 protein: CAWSPRRGNEKLFF; CDR3 DNA: TGTGCCTGGAGTCCCCGACGGGGGAATGAAAAACTGTTTTTT
D gene: NA; J gene: TRBJ2-2; V gene: TRBV9; clone size: NA; CDR3 protein: CASSVRGTGELFF; CDR3 DNA: TGTGCCAGCAGCGTAAGGGGGACCGGGGAGCTGTTTTTT
D gene: TRBD1; J gene: TRBJ1-1; V gene: TRBV30; clone size: NA; CDR3 protein: CAWKDRVGGTEAFF; CDR3 DNA: TGTGCCTGGAAAGACAGGGTTGGAGGCACTGAAGCTTTCTTT
D gene: NA; J gene: TRBJ2-7; V gene: TRBV6-1; clone size: NA; CDR3 protein: CASSVSNRPSYEQYF; CDR3 DNA: TGTGCCAGCAGTGTATCTAACAGGCCCTCCTACGAGCAGTACTTC
D gene: TRBD1; J gene: TRBJ1-2; V gene: TRBV28; clone size: NA; CDR3 protein: CASSLSNRGGYTF; CDR3 DNA: TGTGCCAGCAGCCTATCAAACAGGGGAGGCTACACCTTC
D gene: NA; J gene: TRBJ1-2; V gene: TRBV28; clone size: NA; CDR3 protein: CASSLSGRGRYGYTF; CDR3 DNA: TGTGCCAGCAGTTTGTCAGGGAGGGGACGATATGGCTACACCTTC
D gene: TRBD2; J gene: TRBJ2-7; V gene: TRBV27; clone size: NA; CDR3 protein: CASSLRLAESSYEQYF; CDR3 DNA: TGTGCCAGCAGTTTGCGACTAGCGGAAAGCTCCTACGAGCAGTACTTC